The next 27 T cell receptor beta chains were all read from a single sample in a study of shared T cell receptors in the human thymus. TCRdb keeps only in-frame clones here, not all; method: immunoSEQ multiplex PCR. The sample consists of just under 550,000 clones, 78% of them appearing once. This same sample was also taken into another study, of human thymus T cells.

Source material: thymocytes. The receptors here all came from a boy younger than two with a congenital heart defect.

The rearrangement joins TRBV4-2 to TRBJ2-2; TRBD2 matches 9 bases. This CDR3 has 18 residues. Per the germline V gene, CDR1 is LGHNA and CDR2 is YNFKEQ. Trimming took 1 base from V and 4 from J; bases not matched to a gene: 10. The CDR3 is CASSQGPPGGRGTGELFF. The DNA of the CDR3 is TGTGCCAGCAGCCAAGGGCCCCCGGGCGGGAGGGGCACCGGGGAGCTGTTTTTT.

The rearrangement uses TRBV27 and TRBJ1-4; 7 bases fit TRBD1. The CDR3 has 14 amino acids. CDR1 and CDR2 from the germline V gene are MNHEY and SMNVEV (reference sequence). Trimming cost V 3 bases and J 5 bases; bases outside gene matches: 3. CDR3 sequence (DNA): TGTGCCAGCAGTTTGCACAGGGGCAATGAAAAACTGTTTTTT. This translates into CASSLHRGNEKLFF. Filled out from reference TRBV27 and TRBJ1-4, the complete variable domain reads EAQVTQNPRYLITVTGKKLTVTCSQNMNHEYMSWYRQDPGLGLRQIYYSMNVEVTDKGDVPEGYKVSRKEKRNFPLILESPSPNQTSLYFCASSLHRGNEKLFFGSGTQLSVL.

This clone has just a few counts. The V call is TRBV6-1, the J call TRBJ2-7; 8 bases are a match to TRBD2. The CDR3 loop spans 15 amino acids. The germline CDR1 and CDR2 sequences are MNHNS and SASEGT. After removal of 0 bases from V and 2 bases from J, the junction contained 3 bases not matched to a gene. The CDR3 reads CASSEAGTSPYEQYF. The CDR3 nucleotides are TGTGCCAGCAGTGAAGCGGGGACTAGTCCCTACGAGCAGTACTTC.

In its sample, this clone was seen once. The chain uses TRBV13 and TRBJ2-3, with 12 bases identical to TRBD2. CDR3 length equals 21 residues. Trimming cost V 5 bases and J 5 bases; bases outside gene matches: 23. CDR1 and CDR2 from the germline V gene are PRHDT and FYEKMQ (reference sequence). The CDR3 coding sequence is TGTGCCAGCAGCCACTGGGCCGTTACCATTCTAGCGGGAGGGCTTCTAGATACGCAGTATTTT. Residues: CASSHWAVTILAGGLLDTQYF.

The chain couples TRBV29-1 to TRBJ2-5; the D is unclear. The CDR3 extends over 13 amino acids. Between the trimmed V and J ends, which lost 3 bases and 1 base, there was a span of 9 bases. Germline V CDR1 and CDR2: SQVTM, ANQGSEA. Here the CDR3 reads CSVEWQFQETQYF. The CDR3 DNA sequence: TGCAGCGTTGAGTGGCAGTTCCAAGAGACCCAGTACTTC.

The V gene is TRBV4-1, the J gene TRBJ1-1, with TRBD1 as a possible D gene (5 bases). The CDR3 runs 15 residues. The germline V gene encodes CDR1 MGHRA and CDR2 YSYEKL. Deletions cut 0 bases from V and 1 base from J, with 9 bases between. CDR3 DNA: TGCGCCAGCAGCCAAGATGGGGGGAGGAACACTGAAGCTTTCTTT. It is translated as CASSQDGGRNTEAFF.

The chain employs TRBV7-9 and TRBJ2-3, with 13 bases that match TRBD2. The CDR3 covers 17 residues. Germline V gives CDR1 SEHNR, CDR2 FQNEAQ (reference sequence). J lost 5 bases, V lost 0 bases, and 5 bases had no gene match. CDR3 amino acids: CASSLAGTSGKEDTQYF. The DNA for the CDR3 is TGTGCCAGCAGCTTAGCCGGGACTAGCGGGAAGGAAGATACGCAGTATTTT.

This rearrangement joins TRBV5-4 to TRBJ2-5, with 9 nucleotides matching TRBD2. With 2 bases clipped from V and 11 bases from J, the junction kept 13 bases outside the gene matches. CDR3 length: 15 residues. CDR1 is SGHNT, CDR2 YYREEE, per germline (reference sequence). CDR3 protein: CASSFSREGLREQYF. CDR3 coding DNA: TGTGCCAGCAGCTTTTCGCGGGAGGGCCTTAGGGAGCAGTACTTC. Full variable domain (remainder filled in from reference TRBV5-4 and TRBJ2-5): ETGVTQSPTHLIKTRGQQVTLRCSSQSGHNTVSWYQQALGQGPQFIFQYYREEENGRGNFPPRFSGLQFPNYSSELNVNALELDDSALYLCASSFSREGLREQYFGPGTRLLVL.

The chain is built from TRBV7-9 and TRBJ1-2; weak D call: TRBD1 (5 bases). The CDR3 loop spans 14 amino acids. The germline V gene has CDR1 SEHNR and CDR2 FQNEAQ (reference sequence). Trimming removed 1 base at V and 8 bases at J, with 14 bases between. This CDR3 reads CASSLVGGINGYTF. Written as DNA, the CDR3 is TGTGCCAGCAGCTTAGTCGGGGGAATCAACGGCTACACCTTC.

V is TRBV7-2 and J is TRBJ1-2; D perhaps matches TRBD1 (5 bases). The V and J ends lost 2 bases and 6 bases respectively, with 10 bases between them. Germline CDR1 reads SGHTA; CDR2 reads FQGNSA. The CDR3 runs 13 residues. CDR3: CASSLWGGDGYTF. CDR3 in DNA: TGTGCCAGCAGCTTATGGGGGGGTGATGGCTACACCTTC.

The J gene is TRBJ2-5, the V gene TRBV19, with D maybe TRBD1 (8 bases). Germline V gene sequence: CDR1 LNHDA, CDR2 SQIVND (reference sequence). The V and J ends lost 3 bases and 5 bases respectively, with 22 bases between them. The CDR3 consists of 17 residues. CDR3 in amino acids: CASSIRGVGTGGETQYF. The CDR3 nucleotides read TGTGCCAGTAGTATTCGGGGGGTGGGGACAGGAGGCGAGACCCAGTACTTC. Full variable domain (missing parts from reference TRBV19 and TRBJ2-5): DGGITQSPKYLFRKEGQNVTLSCEQNLNHDAMYWYRQDPGQGLRLIYYSQIVNDFQKGDIAEGYSVSREKKESFPLTVTSAQKNPTAFYLCASSIRGVGTGGETQYFGPGTRLLVL.

The chain uses TRBV11-2 and TRBJ2-4; a possible D gene is TRBD2 (6 bases). The CDR3 spans 15 residues. Germline assignment: CDR1 SGHAT and CDR2 FQNNGV. Trimming stripped 5 bases from V and 3 bases from J, with 14 bases between. The CDR3 region is CASSPPGVGKNIQYF. The CDR3 DNA is TGTGCCAGCAGCCCCCCGGGGGTGGGCAAAAACATTCAGTACTTC.

This chain links TRBV9 with TRBJ2-1, with TRBD1 matching over 7 bases. Unmatched junction bases numbered 15, after V lost 4 bases and J lost 8 bases. Germline V lookup: CDR1 SGDLS, CDR2 YYNGEE. There are 16 residues in the CDR3. CDR3 sequence reads: CASSPEGRGPRHEQFF. CDR3 in DNA: TGTGCCAGCAGCCCTGAGGGTAGGGGGCCGCGACATGAGCAGTTCTTC.

The V and J genes are TRBV5-1 and TRBJ2-5, with 7 positions matching TRBD2. Trimming cost V 5 bases and J 1 base; bases outside gene matches: 17. Germline V gives CDR1 SGHRS, CDR2 YFSETQ. This CDR3 has 18 residues. The CDR3 here is CASSSALSGPRGQETQYF. In nucleotides, the CDR3 is TGCGCCAGCAGTTCGGCACTTAGCGGGCCAAGGGGCCAAGAGACCCAGTACTTC.

The chain couples TRBV7-3 to TRBJ1-3; unclear D gene. This CDR3 region has 14 residues. Germline V CDR1 and CDR2: SGHTA, FQGTGA. Trimming pared 5 bases from V and 1 base from J, leaving 9 bases between. CDR3 residues: CASSLDFSGNTIYF. The CDR3 DNA reads as TGTGCCAGCAGCCTGGACTTTTCTGGAAACACCATATATTTT.

In this sample, this clone turned up a few times. The chain carries TRBV5-4 and TRBJ2-7; the match to TRBD1 covers 7 bases. The CDR3 extends over 15 amino acids. V shed 4 bases and J 3 bases; nucleotides not matched to a gene: 10. Germline V gene sequence: CDR1 SGHNT, CDR2 YYREEE (reference sequence). The CDR3 protein is CASSQGTAVSYEQYF. The CDR3 region has the DNA TGTGCCAGCAGCCAGGGGACAGCGGTTAGCTACGAGCAGTACTTC.

The V and J genes are TRBV7-2 and TRBJ2-5; D is undetermined. CDR3 length: 14 residues. Trimming removed 5 bases at V and 7 bases at J, with 17 bases between. The germline V gene has CDR1 SGHTA and CDR2 FQGNSA. This CDR3 is CASSPNPGERTQYF. CDR3 coding DNA: TGTGCCAGCAGCCCAAACCCCGGTGAACGGACCCAGTACTTC.

This clone was observed a few times. V and J are TRBV18 and TRBJ2-3, with D tentatively TRBD2 (6 bases). Germline V CDR1 and CDR2: KGHSH, LQKENI. There are 17 residues in the CDR3. Trimming took 4 bases from V and 0 from J, leaving 17 bases between them. This CDR3 reads CASSRSPRGASTDTQYF. CDR3 DNA: TGTGCCAGCTCACGAAGCCCGCGGGGTGCTAGCACAGATACGCAGTATTTT. The variable domain in full, completed from reference TRBV18 and TRBJ2-3, reads NAGVMQNPRHLVRRRGQEARLRCSPMKGHSHVYWYRQLPEEGLKFMVYLQKENIIDESGMPKERFSAEFPKEGPSILRIQQVVRGDSAAYFCASSRSPRGASTDTQYFGPGTRLTVL.

This clone has only a few counts. The chain has TRBV28 and TRBJ1-1; D is unclear. The germline CDR1 and CDR2 sequences are MDHEN and SYDVKM. The CDR3 length is 14 residues. Trimming stripped 8 bases from V and 4 bases from J, with 17 bases between. The DNA for the CDR3 is TGTGCCAGCCGGAGCTTATGGTGGTCCACTGAAGCTTTCTTT. This codes for CASRSLWWSTEAFF. The full variable domain, with the rest looked up from reference TRBV28 and TRBJ1-1, is DVKVTQSSRYLVKRTGEKVFLECVQDMDHENMFWYRQDPGLGLRLIYFSYDVKMKEKGDIPEGYSVSREKKERFSLILESASTNQTSMYLCASRSLWWSTEAFFGQGTRLTVV.

The gene calls are TRBV28 and TRBJ2-7; TRBD2 matches 9 bases. This CDR3 comprises 15 residues. The germline V gene encodes CDR1 MDHEN and CDR2 SYDVKM. V gave up 4 bases and J gave up 0 bases; unmatched junction bases: 4. This chain's CDR3 is CASSCRTSASYEQYF. The CDR3 nucleotides are TGTGCCAGCAGTTGTCGGACTAGCGCCTCCTACGAGCAGTACTTC.

The chain carries TRBV20-1 and TRBJ2-5; D uncertain. The germline V gene encodes CDR1 DFQATT and CDR2 SNEGSKA (reference sequence). CDR3 length: 11 amino acids. The V gene lost 3 bases and the J gene lost 5 bases, with 7 bases spanning the gap. The CDR3 DNA sequence: TGCAGTGCTAGTCACGGGGAGACCCAGTACTTC. This translates into CSASHGETQYF.

This clone was counted a few times. The chain links TRBV6-5 to TRBJ2-3; 8 bases line up with TRBD2. V lost 2 bases and J lost 3; bases outside the gene matches: 7. CDR1 is MNHEY and CDR2 is SVGAGI in the germline V gene. This CDR3 spans 16 amino acids. CDR3 in amino acids: CASSYILLAGTDTQYF. DNA for the CDR3: TGTGCCAGCAGTTACATTCTGTTAGCGGGAACAGATACGCAGTATTTT.

This rearrangement joins TRBV15 to TRBJ1-3; D might be TRBD1 (5 bases). V was pared by 1 base and J by 0 bases, with 16 bases between. CDR1 is LNHNV, CDR2 YYDKDF, per germline (reference sequence). This CDR3 is 18 amino acids long. The CDR3 region is CATSRAGGGGPSGNTIYF. The DNA of the CDR3 is TGTGCCACCAGCAGAGCCGGGGGAGGAGGGCCCTCTGGAAACACCATATATTTT. Variable domain in full (rest from reference TRBV15 and TRBJ1-3): DAMVIQNPRYQVTQFGKPVTLSCSQTLNHNVMYWYQQKSSQAPKLLFHYYDKDFNNEADTPDNFQSRRPNTSFCFLDIRSPGLGDTAMYLCATSRAGGGGPSGNTIYFGEGSWLTVV.

The chain is built from TRBV4-2 and TRBJ2-1, with D perhaps matching TRBD1 (5 bases). In germline, CDR1 is LGHNA, CDR2 YNFKEQ. V lost 1 base and J lost 5, with 21 bases in between. This CDR3 contains 18 residues. The CDR3 here is CASSQALHGGQGDNEQFF. The CDR3 DNA follows: TGTGCCAGCAGCCAAGCCCTACACGGCGGCCAGGGTGACAATGAGCAGTTCTTC.

The J gene is TRBJ2-5, the V gene TRBV5-6; possibly TRBD2 for D (5 bases). The CDR3 sequence is 14 residues long. Germline CDR1 and CDR2: SGHDT and YYEEEE. The ends were cut back, 4 bases at V and 2 bases at J, with 12 bases in the middle. The CDR3 DNA follows: TGTGCCAGCAGCCCCGGGGAGCGGCAAGAGACCCAGTACTTC. It codes for CASSPGERQETQYF. The complete variable domain, with remaining parts taken from reference TRBV5-6 and TRBJ2-5, reads DAGVTQSPTHLIKTRGQQVTLRCSPKSGHDTVSWYQQALGQGPQFIFQYYEEEERQRGNFPDRFSGHQFPNYSSELNVNALLLGDSALYLCASSPGERQETQYFGPGTRLLVL.

The chain links TRBV14 to TRBJ2-7, with 8 bases identical to TRBD2. CDR3 length: 16 residues. Trimming removed 1 base from V and 5 bases from J; junction bases left unmatched: 10. Germline values: CDR1 SGHDN, CDR2 FVKESK. The CDR3 coding sequence is TGTGCCAGCAGCCAAGTGTTGAGCGGGAGTAAGAACGAGCAGTACTTC. It yields the protein CASSQVLSGSKNEQYF. Using reference TRBV14 and TRBJ2-7 for the parts outside the CDR3, the full variable domain is EAGVTQFPSHSVIEKGQTVTLRCDPISGHDNLYWYRRVMGKEIKFLLHFVKESKQDESGMPNNRFLAERTGGTYSTLKVQPAELEDSGVYFCASSQVLSGSKNEQYFGPGTRLTVT.

The V call is TRBV30, the J call TRBJ2-7, with 13 nucleotides matching TRBD2. V dropped 3 bases and J dropped 4; count of bases not matched to a gene: 12. Germline CDR1 is GTSNPN and CDR2 is SVGIG (reference sequence). There are 17 residues in the CDR3. The chain's CDR3 is CAWSAKWTSGSVYEQYF. The CDR3 region has the DNA TGTGCCTGGAGCGCGAAGTGGACTAGCGGGAGTGTATACGAGCAGTACTTC.